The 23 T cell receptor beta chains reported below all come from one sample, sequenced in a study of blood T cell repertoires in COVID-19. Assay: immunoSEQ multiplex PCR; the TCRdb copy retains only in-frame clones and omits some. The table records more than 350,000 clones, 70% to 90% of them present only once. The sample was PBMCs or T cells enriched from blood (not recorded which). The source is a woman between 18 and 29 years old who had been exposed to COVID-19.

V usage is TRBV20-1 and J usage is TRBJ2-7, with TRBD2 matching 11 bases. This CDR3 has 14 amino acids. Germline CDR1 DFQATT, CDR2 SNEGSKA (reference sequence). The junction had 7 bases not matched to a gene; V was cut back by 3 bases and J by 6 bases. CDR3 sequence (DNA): TGCAGTGCTAGTAGCGGGAGGGCCTTACTCGAGCAGTACTTC. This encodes CSASSGRALLEQYF.

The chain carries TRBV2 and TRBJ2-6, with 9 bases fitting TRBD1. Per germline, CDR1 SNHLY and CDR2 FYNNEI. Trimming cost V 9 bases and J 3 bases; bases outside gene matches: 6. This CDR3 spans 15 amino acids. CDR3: CASLDRGFGANVLTF. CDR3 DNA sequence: TGTGCCAGTTTGGACAGGGGCTTTGGGGCCAACGTCCTGACTTTC.

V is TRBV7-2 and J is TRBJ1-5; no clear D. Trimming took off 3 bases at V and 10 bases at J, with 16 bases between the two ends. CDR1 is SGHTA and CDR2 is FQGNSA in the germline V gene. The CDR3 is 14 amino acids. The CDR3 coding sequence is TGTGCCAGCAGCTTCCGGGAGTCGGCTTACCCCCAGCATTTT. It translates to CASSFRESAYPQHF. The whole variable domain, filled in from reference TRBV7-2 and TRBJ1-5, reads GAGVSQSPSNKVTEKGKDVELRCDPISGHTALYWYRQSLGQGLEFLIYFQGNSAPDKSGLPSDRFSAERTGGSVSTLTIQRTQQEDSAVYLCASSFRESAYPQHFGDGTRLSIL.

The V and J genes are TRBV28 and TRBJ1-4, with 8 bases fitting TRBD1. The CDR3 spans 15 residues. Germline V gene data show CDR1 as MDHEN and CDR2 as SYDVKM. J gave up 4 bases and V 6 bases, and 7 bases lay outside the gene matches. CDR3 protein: CASRTQGVVNEKLFF. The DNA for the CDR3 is TGTGCCAGCAGAACACAGGGGGTAGTTAATGAAAAACTGTTTTTT.

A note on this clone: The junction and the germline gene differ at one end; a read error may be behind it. CDR3 in amino acids: CASNLNGQETQYF. CDR3 in DNA: TGCGCCAGCAACTTGAACGGGCAAGAGACCCAGTACTTC. The chain joins TRBV5-1 to TRBJ2-5, with D unresolved. This CDR3 is 13 amino acids long. Per the germline V gene, CDR1 is SGHRS and CDR2 is YFSETQ.

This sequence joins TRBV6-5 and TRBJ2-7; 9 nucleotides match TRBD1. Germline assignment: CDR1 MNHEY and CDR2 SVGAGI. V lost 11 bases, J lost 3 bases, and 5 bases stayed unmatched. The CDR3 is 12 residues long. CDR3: CAVTGGLYEQYF. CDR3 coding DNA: TGTGCCGTGACAGGGGGGCTCTACGAGCAGTACTTC.

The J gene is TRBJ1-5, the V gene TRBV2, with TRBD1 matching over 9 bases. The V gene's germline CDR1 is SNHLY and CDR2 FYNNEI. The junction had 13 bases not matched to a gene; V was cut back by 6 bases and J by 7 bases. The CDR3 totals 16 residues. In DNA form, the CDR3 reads TGTGCCAGCAGCCCGGACAGGGGAGATCGGTACCAGCCCCAGCATTTT. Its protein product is CASSPDRGDRYQPQHF.

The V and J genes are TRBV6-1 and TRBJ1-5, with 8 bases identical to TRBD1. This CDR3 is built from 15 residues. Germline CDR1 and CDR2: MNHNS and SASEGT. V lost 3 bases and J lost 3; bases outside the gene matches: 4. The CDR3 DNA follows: TGTGCCAGCAGTGACCCGGACAGGGTCAATCAGCCCCAGCATTTT. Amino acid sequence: CASSDPDRVNQPQHF.

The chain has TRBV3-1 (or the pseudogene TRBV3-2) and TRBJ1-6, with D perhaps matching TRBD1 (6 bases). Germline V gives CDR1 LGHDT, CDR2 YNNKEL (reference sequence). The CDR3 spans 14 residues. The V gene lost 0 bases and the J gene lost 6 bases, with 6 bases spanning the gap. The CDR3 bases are TGTGCCAGCAGCCAAGACAGGGGTAATTCACCCCTCCACTTT. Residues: CASSQDRGNSPLHF.

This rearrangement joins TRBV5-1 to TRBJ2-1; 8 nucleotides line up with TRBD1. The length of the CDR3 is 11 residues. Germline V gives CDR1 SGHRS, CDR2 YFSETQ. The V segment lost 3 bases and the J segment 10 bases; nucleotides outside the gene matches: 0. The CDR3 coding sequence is TGCGCCAGCAGCTGGGACAGGGAGCAGTTCTTC. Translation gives CASSWDREQFF. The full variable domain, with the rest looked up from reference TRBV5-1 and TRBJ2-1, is KAGVTQTPRYLIKTRGQQVTLSCSPISGHRSVSWYQQTPGQGLQFLFEYFSETQRNKGNFPGRFSGRQFSNSRSEMNVSTLELGDSALYLCASSWDREQFFGPGTRLTVL.

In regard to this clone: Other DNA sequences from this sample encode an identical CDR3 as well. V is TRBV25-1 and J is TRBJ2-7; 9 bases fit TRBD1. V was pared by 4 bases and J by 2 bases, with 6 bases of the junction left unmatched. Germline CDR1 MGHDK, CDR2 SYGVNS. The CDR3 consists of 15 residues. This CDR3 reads CASSASGQGAYEQYF. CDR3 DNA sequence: TGTGCCAGCAGTGCCTCGGGACAGGGCGCCTACGAGCAGTACTTC.

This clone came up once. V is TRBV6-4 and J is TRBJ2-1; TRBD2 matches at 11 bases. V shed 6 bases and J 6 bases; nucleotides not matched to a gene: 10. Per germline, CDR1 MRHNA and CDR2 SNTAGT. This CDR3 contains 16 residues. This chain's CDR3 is CASSATPGTSGNEQFF. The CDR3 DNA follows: TGTGCCAGCAGCGCGACCCCCGGGACTAGCGGCAATGAGCAGTTCTTC.

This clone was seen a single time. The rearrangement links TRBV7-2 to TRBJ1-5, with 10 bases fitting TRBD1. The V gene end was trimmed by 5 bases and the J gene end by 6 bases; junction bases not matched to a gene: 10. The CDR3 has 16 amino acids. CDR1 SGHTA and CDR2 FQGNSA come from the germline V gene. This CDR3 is CASSKDDRGLVQPQHF. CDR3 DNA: TGTGCCAGCAGCAAAGACGACAGGGGGCTAGTTCAGCCCCAGCATTTT.

This CDR3 is CASSGGLREGEQYF. CDR3 DNA sequence: TGTGCCAGCAGCGGGGGCCTCCGGGAGGGTGAGCAGTACTTC. This chain links TRBV11-2 with TRBJ2-7, with 8 positions matching TRBD2. V was pared by 5 bases and J by 7 bases, with 10 bases of the junction left unmatched. Per germline, CDR1 SGHAT and CDR2 FQNNGV. There are 14 residues in the CDR3.

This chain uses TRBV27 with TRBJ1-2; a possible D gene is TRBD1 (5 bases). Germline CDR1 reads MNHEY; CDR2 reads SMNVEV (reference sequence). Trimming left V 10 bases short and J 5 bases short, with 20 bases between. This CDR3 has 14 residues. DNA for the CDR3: TGTGCCACATCGACAGTTCCGGAGAAGTATGGCTACACCTTC. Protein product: CATSTVPEKYGYTF.

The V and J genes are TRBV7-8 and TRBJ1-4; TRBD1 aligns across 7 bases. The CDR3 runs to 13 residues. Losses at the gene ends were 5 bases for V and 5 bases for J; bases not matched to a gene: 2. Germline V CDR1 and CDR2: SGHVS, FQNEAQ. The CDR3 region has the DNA TGTGCCAGCAGCCGACAGGGAAATGAAAAACTGTTTTTT. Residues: CASSRQGNEKLFF.

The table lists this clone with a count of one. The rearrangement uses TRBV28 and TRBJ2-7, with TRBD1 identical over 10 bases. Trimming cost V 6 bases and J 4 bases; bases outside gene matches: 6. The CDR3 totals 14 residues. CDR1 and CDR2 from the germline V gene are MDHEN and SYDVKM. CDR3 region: CASRPPGQGYEQYF. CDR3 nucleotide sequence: TGTGCCAGCAGGCCTCCGGGACAGGGGTACGAGCAGTACTTC.

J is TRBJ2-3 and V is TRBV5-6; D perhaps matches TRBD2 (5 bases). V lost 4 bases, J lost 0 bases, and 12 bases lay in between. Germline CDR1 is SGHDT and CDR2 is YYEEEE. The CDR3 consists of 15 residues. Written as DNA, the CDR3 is TGTGCCAGCAGCACCCGAGCGGTAAGCACAGATACGCAGTATTTT. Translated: CASSTRAVSTDTQYF.

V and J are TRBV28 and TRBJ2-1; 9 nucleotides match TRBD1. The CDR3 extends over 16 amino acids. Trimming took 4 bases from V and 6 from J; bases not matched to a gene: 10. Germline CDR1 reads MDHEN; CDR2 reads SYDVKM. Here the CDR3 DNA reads TGTGCCAGCAGTTCCTCCGGGACAGGGAAACCCAATGAGCAGTTCTTC. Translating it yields CASSSSGTGKPNEQFF.

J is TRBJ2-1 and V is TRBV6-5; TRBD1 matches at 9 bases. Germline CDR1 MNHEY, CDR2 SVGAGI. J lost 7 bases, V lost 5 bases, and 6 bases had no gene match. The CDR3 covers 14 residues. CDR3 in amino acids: CASSNDRGTNEQFF. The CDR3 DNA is TGTGCCAGCAGTAACGACAGGGGGACGAATGAGCAGTTCTTC.

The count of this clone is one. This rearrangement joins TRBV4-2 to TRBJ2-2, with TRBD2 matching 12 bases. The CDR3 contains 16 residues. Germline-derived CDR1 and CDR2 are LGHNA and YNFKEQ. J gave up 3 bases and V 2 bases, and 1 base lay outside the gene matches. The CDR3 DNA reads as TGTGCCAGCAGCCAACCTAGCGGGGGGGACACCGGGGAGCTGTTTTTT. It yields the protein CASSQPSGGDTGELFF.

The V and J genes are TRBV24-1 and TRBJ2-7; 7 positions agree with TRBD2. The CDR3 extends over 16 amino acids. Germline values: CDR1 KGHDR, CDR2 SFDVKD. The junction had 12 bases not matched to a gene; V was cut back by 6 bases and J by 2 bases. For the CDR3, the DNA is TGTGCCACCAGTTCCTCGGCAACGGGAGGTCCCTACGAGCAGTACTTC. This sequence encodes CATSSSATGGPYEQYF.

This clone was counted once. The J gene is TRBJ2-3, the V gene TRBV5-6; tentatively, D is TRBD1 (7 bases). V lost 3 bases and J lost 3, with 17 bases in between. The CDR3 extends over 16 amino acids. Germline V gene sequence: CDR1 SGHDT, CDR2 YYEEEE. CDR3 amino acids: CASSWGLTGSTDTQYF. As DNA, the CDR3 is TGTGCCAGCAGCTGGGGACTGACAGGGTCAACAGATACGCAGTATTTT.